This TCR beta chain was identified in a study of blood T cell repertoires in COVID-19. Germline lookup yields CDR1 SGHVS and CDR2 FNYEAQ. The CDR3 is 14 amino acids. V lost 0 bases to trimming and J lost 6 bases, with 9 bases between them. Produced via immunoSEQ multiplex PCR; TCRdb's table is partial and in-frame only. Of 85,000 to 110,000 clones detected, about 91% appear once; the ten largest clones hold 3% to 3.5%. The rearrangement links TRBV7-6 to TRBJ1-5; tentatively, D is TRBD1 (5 bases). The source of this sequence is a human donor in a cohort sampled during active COVID-19. The sequenced sample was peripheral blood. CDR3 sequence (DNA): TGTGCCAGCAGCTTAGCCGGGGGGGTTCAGCCCCAGCATTTT. Its translation is CASSLAGGVQPQHF.